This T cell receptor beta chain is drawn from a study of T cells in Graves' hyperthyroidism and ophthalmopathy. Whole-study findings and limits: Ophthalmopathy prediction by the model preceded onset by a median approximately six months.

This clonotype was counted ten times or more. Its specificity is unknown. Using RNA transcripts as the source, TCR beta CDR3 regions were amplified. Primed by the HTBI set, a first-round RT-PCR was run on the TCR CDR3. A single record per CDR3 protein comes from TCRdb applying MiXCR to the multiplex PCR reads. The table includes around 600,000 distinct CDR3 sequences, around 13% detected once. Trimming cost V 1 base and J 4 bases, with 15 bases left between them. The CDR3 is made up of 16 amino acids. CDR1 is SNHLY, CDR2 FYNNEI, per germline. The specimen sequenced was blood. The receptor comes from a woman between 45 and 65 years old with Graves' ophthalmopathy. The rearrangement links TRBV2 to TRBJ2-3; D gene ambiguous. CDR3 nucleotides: TGTGCCAGCAGTGAAGGCCTTAACCCGCACGCAGATACGCAGTATTTT. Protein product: CASSEGLNPHADTQYF.